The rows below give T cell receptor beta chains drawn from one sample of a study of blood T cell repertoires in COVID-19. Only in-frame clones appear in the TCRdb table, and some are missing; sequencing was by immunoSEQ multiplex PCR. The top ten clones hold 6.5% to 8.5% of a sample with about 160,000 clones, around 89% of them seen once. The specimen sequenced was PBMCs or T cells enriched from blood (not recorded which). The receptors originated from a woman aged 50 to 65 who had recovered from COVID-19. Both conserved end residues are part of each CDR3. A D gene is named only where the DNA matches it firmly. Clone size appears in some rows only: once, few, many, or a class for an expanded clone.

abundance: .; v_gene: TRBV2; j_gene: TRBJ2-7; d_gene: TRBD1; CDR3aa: CASSRDRGPTEQYF; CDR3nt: TGTGCCAGCTCGAGGGACAGGGGACCTACAGAGCAGTACTTC
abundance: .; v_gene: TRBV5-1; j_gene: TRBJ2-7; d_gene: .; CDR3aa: CASSPAGEFNYEQYF; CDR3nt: TGCGCCAGCAGCCCGGCAGGGGAATTTAACTACGAGCAGTACTTC
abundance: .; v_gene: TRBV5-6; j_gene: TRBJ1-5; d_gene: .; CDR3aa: CASSANNQPQHF; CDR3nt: TGTGCCAGCAGCGCGAATAATCAGCCCCAGCATTTT
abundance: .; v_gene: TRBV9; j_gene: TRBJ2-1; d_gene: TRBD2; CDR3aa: CASSSREAGGQFF; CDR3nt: TGTGCCAGCAGCTCGAGGGAGGCGGGGGGGCAGTTCTTC
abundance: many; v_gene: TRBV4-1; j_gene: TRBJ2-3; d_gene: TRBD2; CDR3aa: CASSQDPSGGLTDTQYF; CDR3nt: TGCGCCAGCAGCCAAGATCCGAGCGGGGGGCTCACAGATACGCAGTATTTT
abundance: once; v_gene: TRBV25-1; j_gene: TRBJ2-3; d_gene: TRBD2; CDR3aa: CASRFAGEGPDTQYF; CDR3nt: TGTGCCAGTCGGTTCGCGGGGGAGGGCCCAGATACGCAGTATTTT
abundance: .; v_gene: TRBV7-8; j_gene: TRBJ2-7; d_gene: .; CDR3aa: CASSLVADSYEQYF; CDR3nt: TGTGCCAGCAGCTTAGTGGCAGACTCCTACGAGCAGTACTTC
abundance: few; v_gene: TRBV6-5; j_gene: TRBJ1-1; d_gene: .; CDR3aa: CASSYSDGGTEAFF; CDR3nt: TGTGCCAGCAGTTACTCAGACGGGGGCACTGAAGCTTTCTTT
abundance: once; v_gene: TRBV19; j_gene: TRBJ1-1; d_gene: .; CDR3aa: CASRGLVNTEAFF; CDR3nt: TGTGCCAGTAGAGGACTCGTGAACACTGAAGCTTTCTTT
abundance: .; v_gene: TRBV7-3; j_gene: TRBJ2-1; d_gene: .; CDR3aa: CASSLGNNVKQFF; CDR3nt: TGTGCCAGCAGCTTAGGTAACAACGTGAAGCAGTTCTTC
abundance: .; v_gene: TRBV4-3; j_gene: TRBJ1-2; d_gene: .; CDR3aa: CASSQRLRGPEDGYTF; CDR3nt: TGCGCCAGCAGCCAAAGGTTAAGGGGTCCAGAGGATGGCTACACCTTC
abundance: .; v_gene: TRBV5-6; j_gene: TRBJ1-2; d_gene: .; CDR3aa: CASTSGLDYGYTF; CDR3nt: TGTGCCAGCACCTCAGGGTTGGACTATGGCTACACCTTC
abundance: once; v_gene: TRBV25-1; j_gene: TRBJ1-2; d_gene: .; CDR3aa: CASRDSGTNYGYTF; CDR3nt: TGTGCCAGCAGAGATTCCGGGACAAACTATGGCTACACCTTC
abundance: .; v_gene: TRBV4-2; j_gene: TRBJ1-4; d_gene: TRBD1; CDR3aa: CASSPQTGQGGANEKLFF; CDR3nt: TGTGCCAGCAGCCCACAAACGGGACAGGGAGGAGCTAATGAAAAACTGTTTTTT
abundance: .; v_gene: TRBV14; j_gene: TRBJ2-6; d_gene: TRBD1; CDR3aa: CASSQVRGQGAEGANVLTF; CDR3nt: TGTGCCAGCAGCCAAGTCCGCGGACAGGGGGCGGAGGGGGCCAACGTCCTGACTTTC
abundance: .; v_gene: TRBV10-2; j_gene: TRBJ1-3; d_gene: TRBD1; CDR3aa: CASTFNRGRSGNTIYF; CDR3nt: TGCGCCAGCACCTTCAACAGGGGCCGCTCTGGAAACACCATATATTTT
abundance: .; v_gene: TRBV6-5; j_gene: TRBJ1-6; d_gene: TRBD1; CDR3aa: CASSWAQGAISPLHF; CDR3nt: TGTGCCAGCAGTTGGGCACAGGGGGCAATTTCACCCCTCCACTTT
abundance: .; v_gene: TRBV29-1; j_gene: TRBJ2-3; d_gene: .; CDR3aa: CSVVDGLNAVVDTQYF; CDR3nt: TGCAGCGTTGTGGACGGACTTAACGCAGTCGTCGATACGCAGTATTTT
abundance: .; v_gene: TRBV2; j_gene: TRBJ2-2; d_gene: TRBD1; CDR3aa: CASMGQGAGTGELFF; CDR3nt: TGTGCCAGCATGGGACAGGGAGCTGGCACCGGGGAGCTGTTTTTT
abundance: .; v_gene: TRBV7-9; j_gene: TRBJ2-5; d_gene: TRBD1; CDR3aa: CASLPDRGETQYF; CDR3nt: TGTGCCAGCCTTCCGGACAGGGGTGAGACCCAGTACTTC
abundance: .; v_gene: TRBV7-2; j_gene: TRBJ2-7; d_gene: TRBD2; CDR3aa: CASSLRGLAGYEQYF; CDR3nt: TGTGCCAGCAGCTTACGGGGACTAGCGGGATACGAGCAGTACTTC
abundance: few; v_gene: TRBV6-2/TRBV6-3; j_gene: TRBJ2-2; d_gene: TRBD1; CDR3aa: CASSYQGAKTGELFF; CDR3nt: TGTGCCAGCAGTTACCAGGGGGCGAAAACCGGGGAGCTGTTTTTT
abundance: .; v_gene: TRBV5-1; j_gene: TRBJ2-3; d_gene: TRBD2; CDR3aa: CASSSPAGHTDTQYF; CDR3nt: TGCGCCAGCAGCTCACCAGCGGGGCACACAGATACGCAGTATTTT
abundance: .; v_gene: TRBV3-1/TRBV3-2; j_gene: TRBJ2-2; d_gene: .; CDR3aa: CASSQARGNTGELFF; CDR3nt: TGTGCCAGCAGCCAAGCCAGGGGGAACACCGGGGAGCTGTTTTTT
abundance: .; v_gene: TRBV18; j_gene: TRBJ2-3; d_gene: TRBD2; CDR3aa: CASSHDVGLAGGSHRSTDTQYF; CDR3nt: TGTGCCAGCTCTCACGACGTGGGACTAGCGGGGGGCTCCCACCGGTCCACAGATACGCAGTATTTT
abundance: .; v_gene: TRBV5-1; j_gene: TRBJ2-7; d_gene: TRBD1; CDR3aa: CASSLKMGQGRAYEQYF; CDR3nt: TGCGCCAGCAGCTTGAAGATGGGACAGGGTAGGGCCTACGAGCAGTACTTC
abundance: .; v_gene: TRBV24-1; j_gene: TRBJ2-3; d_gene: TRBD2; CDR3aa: CATSDSGERADTQYF; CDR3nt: TGTGCCACCAGTGATAGCGGGGAACGGGCAGATACGCAGTATTTT
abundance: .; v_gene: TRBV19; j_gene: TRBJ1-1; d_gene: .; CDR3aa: CASQRGYMNTEAFF; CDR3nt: TGTGCCAGTCAAAGGGGGTACATGAACACTGAAGCTTTCTTT
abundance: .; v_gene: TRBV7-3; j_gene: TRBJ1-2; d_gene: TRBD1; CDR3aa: CASSTGQGRVYGYTF; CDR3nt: TGTGCCAGCAGCACCGGACAGGGGAGAGTCTATGGCTACACCTTC
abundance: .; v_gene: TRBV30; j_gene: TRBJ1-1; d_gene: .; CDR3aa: CAWSSIRRTEAFF; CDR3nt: TGTGCCTGGAGCTCAATTAGGAGAACTGAAGCTTTCTTT
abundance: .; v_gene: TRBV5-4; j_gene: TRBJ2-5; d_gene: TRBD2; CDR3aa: CASSPTSGGYLETQYF; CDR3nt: TGTGCCAGCAGCCCAACTAGCGGGGGGTACCTGGAGACCCAGTACTTC
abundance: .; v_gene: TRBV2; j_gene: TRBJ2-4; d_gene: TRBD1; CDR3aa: CASSPGTAVLVAKNIQYF; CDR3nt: TGTGCCAGCAGCCCTGGGACAGCCGTACTTGTGGCCAAAAACATTCAGTACTTC
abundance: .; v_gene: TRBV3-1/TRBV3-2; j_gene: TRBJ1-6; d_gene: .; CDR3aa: CASSPRTAGLNSPLHF; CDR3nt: TGTGCCAGCAGCCCTCGTACCGCTGGGCTAAATTCACCCCTCCACTTT
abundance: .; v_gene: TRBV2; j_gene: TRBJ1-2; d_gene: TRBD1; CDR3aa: CASWTGGGYGYTF; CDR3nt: TGTGCCAGCTGGACAGGGGGCGGCTATGGCTACACCTTC
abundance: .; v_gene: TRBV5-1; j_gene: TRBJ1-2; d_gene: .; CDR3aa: CASSSGFYGYTF; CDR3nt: TGCGCCAGCAGCTCAGGGTTCTATGGCTACACCTTC
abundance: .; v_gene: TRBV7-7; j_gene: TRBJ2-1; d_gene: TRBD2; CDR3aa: CASSPYLAGGYNEQFF; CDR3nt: TGTGCCAGCAGCCCTTACCTAGCGGGGGGATACAATGAGCAGTTCTTC
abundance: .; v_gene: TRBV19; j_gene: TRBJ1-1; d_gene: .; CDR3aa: CATSPGSDTEAFF; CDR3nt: TGTGCCACCTCTCCGGGGTCGGACACTGAAGCTTTCTTT
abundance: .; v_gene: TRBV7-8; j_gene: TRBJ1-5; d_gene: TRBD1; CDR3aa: CASRQGAPGGHSNQPQHF; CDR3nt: TGTGCCAGCAGACAGGGGGCGCCGGGCGGACATAGCAATCAGCCCCAGCATTTT
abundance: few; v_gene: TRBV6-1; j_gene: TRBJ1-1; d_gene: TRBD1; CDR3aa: CASSEAGATGGTEAFF; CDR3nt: TGTGCCAGCAGTGAAGCGGGCGCTACAGGGGGCACTGAAGCTTTCTTT
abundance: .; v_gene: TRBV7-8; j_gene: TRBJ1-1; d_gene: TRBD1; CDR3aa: CASSEDRARRAFF; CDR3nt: TGTGCCAGCAGCGAAGACAGGGCCCGGCGGGCTTTCTTT
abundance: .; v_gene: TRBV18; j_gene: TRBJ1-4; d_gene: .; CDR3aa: CASSPEGVTGNRLFF; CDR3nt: TGTGCCAGCTCACCAGAGGGTGTGACGGGGAATCGGCTGTTTTTT
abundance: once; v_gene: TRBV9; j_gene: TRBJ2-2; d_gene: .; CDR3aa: CASSDRQVGELFF; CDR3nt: TGTGCCAGCAGCGATCGACAGGTGGGGGAGCTGTTTTTT
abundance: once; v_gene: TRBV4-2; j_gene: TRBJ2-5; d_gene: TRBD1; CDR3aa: CASSQVQGQGQETQYF; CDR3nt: TGTGCCAGCAGCCAAGTCCAGGGACAGGGACAAGAGACCCAGTACTTC
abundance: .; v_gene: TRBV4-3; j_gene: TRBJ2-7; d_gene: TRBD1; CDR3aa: CASSQAWGQGPIYEQYF; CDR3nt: TGCGCCAGCAGCCAGGCCTGGGGACAGGGGCCTATCTACGAGCAGTACTTC
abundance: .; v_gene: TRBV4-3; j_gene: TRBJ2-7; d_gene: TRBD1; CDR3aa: CASSQWTGAYEQYF; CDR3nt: TGCGCCAGCAGCCAATGGACAGGGGCCTACGAGCAGTACTTC
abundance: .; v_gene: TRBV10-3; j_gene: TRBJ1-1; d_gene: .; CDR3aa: CAISEYPGLLNTEAFF; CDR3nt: TGTGCCATCAGTGAGTACCCGGGACTTCTGAACACTGAAGCTTTCTTT
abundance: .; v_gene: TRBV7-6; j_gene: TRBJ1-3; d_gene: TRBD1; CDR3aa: CASRLDRAPGNTIYF; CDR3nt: TGTGCCAGCAGACTCGACAGGGCCCCTGGAAACACCATATATTTT
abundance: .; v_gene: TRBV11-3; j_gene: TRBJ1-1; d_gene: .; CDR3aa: CASSLDLTGRGTEAFF; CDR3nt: TGTGCCAGCAGCTTAGATCTTACGGGCCGGGGCACTGAAGCTTTCTTT
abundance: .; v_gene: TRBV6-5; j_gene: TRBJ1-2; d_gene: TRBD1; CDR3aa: CASLDPGQVIYGYTF; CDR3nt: TGTGCCAGCCTTGATCCGGGACAGGTGATCTATGGCTACACCTTC
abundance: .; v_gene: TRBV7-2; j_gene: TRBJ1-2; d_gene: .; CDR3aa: CASSFTGLGNYGYTF; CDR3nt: TGTGCCAGCAGTTTCACAGGGCTAGGGAACTATGGCTACACCTTC
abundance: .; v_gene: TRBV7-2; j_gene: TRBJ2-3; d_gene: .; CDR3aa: CASSLVGQPTDTQYF; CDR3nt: TGTGCCAGCAGCTTAGTAGGACAGCCGACAGATACGCAGTATTTT
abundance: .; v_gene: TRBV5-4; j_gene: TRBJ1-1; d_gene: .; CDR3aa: CASSLPVSNTEAFF; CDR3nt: TGTGCCAGCAGCTTGCCAGTTTCGAACACTGAAGCTTTCTTT
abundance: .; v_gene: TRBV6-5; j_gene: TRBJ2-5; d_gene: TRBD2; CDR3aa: CASSRTSGVETQYF; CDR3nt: TGTGCCAGCAGCCGGACTAGCGGAGTGGAGACCCAGTACTTC
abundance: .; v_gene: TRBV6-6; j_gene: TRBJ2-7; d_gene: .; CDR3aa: CASSYEGVSYEQYF; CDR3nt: TGTGCCAGCAGTTACGAGGGGGTTTCCTACGAGCAGTACTTC
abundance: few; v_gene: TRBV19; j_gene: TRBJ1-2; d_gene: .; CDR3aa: CASSTTGTFYGYTF; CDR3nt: TGTGCCAGTAGTACGACAGGCACTTTCTATGGCTACACCTTC